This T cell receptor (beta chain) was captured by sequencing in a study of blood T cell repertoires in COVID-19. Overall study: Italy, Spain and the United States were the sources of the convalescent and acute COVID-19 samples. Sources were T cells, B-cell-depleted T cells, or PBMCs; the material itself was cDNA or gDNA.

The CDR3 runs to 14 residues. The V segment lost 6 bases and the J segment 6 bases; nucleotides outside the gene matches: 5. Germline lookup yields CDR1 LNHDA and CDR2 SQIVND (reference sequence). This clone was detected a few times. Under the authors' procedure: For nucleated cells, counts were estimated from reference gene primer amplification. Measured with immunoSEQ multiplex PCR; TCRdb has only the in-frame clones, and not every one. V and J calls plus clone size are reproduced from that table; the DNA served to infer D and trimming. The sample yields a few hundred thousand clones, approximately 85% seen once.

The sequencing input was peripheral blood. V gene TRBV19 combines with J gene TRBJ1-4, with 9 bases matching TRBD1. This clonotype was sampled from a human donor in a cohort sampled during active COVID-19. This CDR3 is CASSSGQGDEKLFF. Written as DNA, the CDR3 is TGTGCCAGTAGCTCGGGACAGGGAGATGAAAAACTGTTTTTT. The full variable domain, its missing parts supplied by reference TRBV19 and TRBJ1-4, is DGGITQSPKYLFRKEGQNVTLSCEQNLNHDAMYWYRQDPGQGLRLIYYSQIVNDFQKGDIAEGYSVSREKKESFPLTVTSAQKNPTAFYLCASSSGQGDEKLFFGSGTQLSVL.